This T cell receptor (beta chain) was sequenced in a study of blood T cell repertoires in COVID-19. On the study more broadly: COVID-19 samples from acute and convalescent phases originated in the United States, Italy and Spain. In each case, the material was cDNA or gDNA derived from T cells, B-cell-depleted T cells, or PBMCs.

In the original processing: Amplification of reference gene primers provided the estimated nucleated cell counts. TCRdb's table, derived via immunoSEQ multiplex PCR, lists solely in-frame clones and lacks some. The V and J calls and clone size were taken over from that table, and D and trimming were inferred from the DNA. Here the sample spans tens of thousands of clones, approximately 90% being singletons. Specimen: peripheral blood. This receptor was identified in a human donor with active COVID-19. The donor label of this sample is uncertain.

This CDR3 is CASGGSKTLAGVADTQYF. CDR3 coding DNA: TGTGCCAGCGGAGGATCTAAAACTCTAGCGGGAGTGGCAGATACGCAGTATTTT. The genes are TRBV5-6 and TRBJ2-3; 10 nucleotides match TRBD2. Germline CDR1 is SGHDT and CDR2 is YYEEEE. The CDR3 is made up of 18 amino acids. With V trimmed by 7 bases and J by 4 bases, 18 bases remained unmatched.